This TCR beta chain was obtained from a study of T cell repertoires in cytomegalovirus infection. Background on the study: An indication of both CMV infection and matching HLA type came from public TCR beta signatures.

TCRdb re-analysed the reads in MiXCR, keeping a single row per CDR3 protein. Of fewer than 250,000 distinct CDR3 sequences listed, 20% to 25% are singletons. This clonotype appeared many times. Germline V lookup: CDR1 SGHVS, CDR2 FQNEAQ. The CDR3 totals 16 residues. With V trimmed by 0 bases and J by 0 bases, 5 bases remained unmatched. The rearrangement links TRBV7-8 to TRBJ2-7; 7 bases map to TRBD1. The sequence derives from a human donor in good health (CMV status not recorded). Some clones in this sample may be carry-over from other donors' samples. The sample consisted of CD8+ T cells from PBMCs. CDR3 in DNA: TGTGCCAGCAGCTTAGCGTGGGACAGTCTCTCCTACGAGCAGTACTTC. Residues: CASSLAWDSLSYEQYF. Supplemented by reference TRBV7-8 and TRBJ2-7, the full variable domain reads GAGVSQSPRYKVAKRGQDVALRCDPISGHVSLFWYQQALGQGPEFLTYFQNEAQLDKSGLPSDRFFAERPEGSVSTLKIQRTQQEDSAVYLCASSLAWDSLSYEQYFGPGTRLTVT.